This TCR beta chain appears in the sequencing data of a study of shared clonotypes between healthy human individuals (dated by TCRdb to the early 2020s). Broadly, across the study: Three men and two women, aged 18 to 49 years, made up the cohort. Between about 0.94 and 8.9 billion PBMCs per donor were obtained by leukapheresis. For each donor, CD4 naive and CD4 memory were each run on three plates, CD8 naive on two plates, and CD8 memory on one plate. To estimate repertoire size and how much clonotypes are shared between individuals, the study performed deep sequencing of blood TCR repertoires from five healthy adults. Different laboratories and diverse techniques were used to prepare libraries and sequence TCR repertoires, to increase sequencing depth and limit assay-specific biases.

Healthy HIV-negative adults with no recently reported acute infections or vaccinations were included as donors. All donors were Caucasian adults living in Nashville, Tennessee, USA. The CD8 memory samples were a combination of magnetically selected CD45RO+ cells and CCR7-negative CD45RA+ effector memory (TemRA) cells. Blood was collected by leukapheresis, and PBMCs were isolated by Ficoll-Histopaque density gradient centrifugation and then cryopreserved in liquid nitrogen vapor phase. Analytical flow cytometry was used to check the purity and quantity of each magnetically sorted T cell population. Each sorted fraction had its genomic DNA isolated and then quantified by UV absorbance on a Nanodrop 2000c. On this clone itself: The antigen this receptor binds is unknown. One base away there is no much larger clone; base qualities are not given.

Broader findings and caveats from the paper: Rarefaction of sorted-subset datasets indicated incomplete sequencing despite the large sequencing depth. The small number of donors limited the genetic and exposure-history diversity represented. Larger estimated clonotype richness was generally found for naive subsets than for memory subsets. Sampling was restricted to blood, and TCR repertoires in tissue are likely to differ from TCR repertoires in blood. Based on pairwise subsampling, the degree of clonotype sharing among donors was expected to be affected by sequencing depth. Across a few donors, about 5% of naive CD4, roughly 3.4% of naive CD8, 2.3% of memory CD4, and under 0.45% of memory CD8 clonotypes were shared. Higher generation probabilities were observed for clonotypes shared by all four sorted-subset donors than for non-shared clonotypes.

Germline trimming amounts to 5 bases on V and 4 bases on J, with 13 as the count of junction bases outside the gene matches. The CDR3 numbers 17 residues from cysteine through phenylalanine. CDR3 DNA is the only sequence kept; it has 51 bases, read in frame from the first base. According to the germline V gene, CDR1 reads MDHEN and CDR2 reads SYDVKM. Using the deep immunoSEQ assay, multiplex PCR amplified TCR CDR3 regions from genomic DNA. Extracted genomic DNA from each cell subset was distributed evenly across all wells of several immunoSEQ 96-well plates, and each plate was treated as a replicate. Each replicate PCR for sorted subsets received about 220 ng genomic DNA, equal to tens of thousands of T cell genomes. Purified libraries were quantified with a Qubit 3.0 fluorometer, sized on a Bioanalyzer 2100, and re-quantified with the KAPA Library Quantification kit. A separate single-read 150-cycle Illumina NextSeq 550 flow cell was used to sequence each immunoSEQ 96-well plate. As for how the authors treated the data: Because only junctional sequences without quality scores were contained in the immunoSEQ output, filtering matching that applied to full-length reads could not be performed. To assign V/J genes and CDR3, sequences were annotated against IMGT germline references using PyIR, a Python wrapper for IgBLAST v1.9. Reads were filtered out if the reads had weak V/J assignments (E-value above 1e-6), no CDR3, stop codons, out-of-frame junctions, or ambiguous translated residues. V3J clonotypes were defined as sequences sharing the same inferred V gene, J gene, and CDR3 amino acid sequence. To compute the percentage overlap between repertoires, the number of shared unique clonotypes was divided by the size of the smaller repertoire. Three approaches were used to assess repertoire richness: RTK rarefaction, the Chao1 estimator, and Recon v2.1 estimates of unobserved clonotypes. Generation probabilities were computed with OLGA for all TCRbeta clonotypes obtained by the gDNA method from a few donors. TCRdb retrieved this table from immuneACCESS and kept in-frame rearrangements only. Not all clones are present; in checked studies, unresolved V genes account for under half, and no reason is known for the remainder. The V and J calls and clone size are taken from that table; D and trimming were inferred from the DNA. The sample table holds some 700,000 clones, of which 90% were seen once. The ten biggest clones cover 30% to 40% of the sample.

The specimen was memory CD8+ T cells from PBMCs. What this sample's cell subset or site label stands for: CD45RO+ cells pooled with CCR7-negative TemRA cells. The sequence came from a man aged 18 to 29 in good health. Some clones in this sample may be carry-over from other donors' samples. The chain uses TRBV28 and TRBJ2-1; 8 bases in the junction line up with TRBD2. The DNA sequence follows: TGTGCCAGCAGTAAACGCAAGACTAGCGAGACTTACAATGAGCAGTTCTTC. The translation is CASSKRKTSETYNEQFF. Joined to the reference TRBV28 and TRBJ2-1 proteins, this CDR3 gives the full variable domain: DVKVTQSSRYLVKRTGEKVFLECVQDMDHENMFWYRQDPGLGLRLIYFSYDVKMKEKGDIPEGYSVSREKKERFSLILESASTNQTSMYLCASSKRKTSETYNEQFFGPGTRLTVL.